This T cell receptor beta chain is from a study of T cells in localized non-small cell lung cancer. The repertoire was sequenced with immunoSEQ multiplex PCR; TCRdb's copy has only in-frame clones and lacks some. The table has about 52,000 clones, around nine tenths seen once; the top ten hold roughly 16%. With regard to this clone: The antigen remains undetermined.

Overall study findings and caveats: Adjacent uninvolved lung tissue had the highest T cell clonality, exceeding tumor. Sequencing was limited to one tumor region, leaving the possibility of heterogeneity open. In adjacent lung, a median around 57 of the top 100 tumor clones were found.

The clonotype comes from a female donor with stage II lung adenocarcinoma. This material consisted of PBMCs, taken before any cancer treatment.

The CDR3 loop reads CASSYSAGQGQPQHF. DNA for the CDR3: TGTGCCAGCAGTTACTCGGCGGGACAAGGGCAGCCCCAGCATTTT. The V and J genes are TRBV6-5 and TRBJ1-5, with D possibly TRBD1 on 6 matching bases. The ends were cut back, 0 bases at V and 7 bases at J, with 13 bases in the middle. CDR3 size: 15 residues. The germline gives CDR1 MNHEY, CDR2 SVGAGI.